Here is one T cell receptor beta chain with its context. In the original analysis: How many nucleated cells were present was estimated from reference gene primer amplification. Assay used: immunoSEQ multiplex PCR; TCRdb lists only in-frame clones, some missing. V and J calls and clone size are as listed in that table; D and trimming were resolved from the DNA. The sample carries 230,000 or so clones, roughly four fifths recorded once. The CDR3 sequence is 16 residues long. V shed 2 bases, J shed 7 bases, and the junction held 7 bases outside the gene matches. The germline V gene has CDR1 SGHDN and CDR2 FVKESK. This specimen belongs to a study of blood T cell repertoires in COVID-19. As for the study in general: The cDNA or gDNA used as material had been derived from T cells, B-cell-depleted T cells, or PBMCs.

The source of this sequence is a man aged 50-59 years with active or convalescent COVID-19. The sequenced sample consisted of peripheral blood. The rearrangement joins TRBV14 to TRBJ2-1; 11 nucleotides agree with TRBD2. The CDR3 DNA follows: TGTGCCAGCAGCCAATTTAGCGGGGGGGCGTGGAATGAGCAGTTCTTC. This sequence encodes CASSQFSGGAWNEQFF.